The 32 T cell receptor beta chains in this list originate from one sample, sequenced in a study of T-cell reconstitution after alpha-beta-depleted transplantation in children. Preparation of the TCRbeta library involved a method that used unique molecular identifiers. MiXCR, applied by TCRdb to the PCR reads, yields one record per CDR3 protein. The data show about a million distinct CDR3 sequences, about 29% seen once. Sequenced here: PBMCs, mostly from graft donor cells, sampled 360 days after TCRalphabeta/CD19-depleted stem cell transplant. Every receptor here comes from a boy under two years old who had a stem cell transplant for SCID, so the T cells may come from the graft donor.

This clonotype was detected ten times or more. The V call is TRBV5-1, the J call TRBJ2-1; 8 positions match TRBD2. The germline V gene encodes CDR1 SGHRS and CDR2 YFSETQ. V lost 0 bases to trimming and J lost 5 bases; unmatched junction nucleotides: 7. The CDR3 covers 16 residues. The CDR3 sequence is CASSLGPSRGDNEQFF. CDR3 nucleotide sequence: TGCGCCAGCAGCTTGGGCCCGTCGCGGGGGGACAATGAGCAGTTCTTC.

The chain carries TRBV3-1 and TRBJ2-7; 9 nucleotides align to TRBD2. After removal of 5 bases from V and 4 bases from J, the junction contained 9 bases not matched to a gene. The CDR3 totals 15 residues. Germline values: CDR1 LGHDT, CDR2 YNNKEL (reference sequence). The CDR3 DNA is TGTGCCAGCAGCGAGCGGGGGGCCTCGGGATACGAGCAGTACTTC. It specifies CASSERGASGYEQYF.

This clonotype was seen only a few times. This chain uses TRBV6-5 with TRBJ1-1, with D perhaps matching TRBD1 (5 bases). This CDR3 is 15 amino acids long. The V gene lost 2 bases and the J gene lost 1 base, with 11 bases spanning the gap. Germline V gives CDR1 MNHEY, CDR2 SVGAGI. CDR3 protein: CASSYRGGWNTEAFF. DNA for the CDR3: TGTGCCAGCAGTTACAGGGGAGGGTGGAACACTGAAGCTTTCTTT.

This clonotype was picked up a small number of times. CDR3 residues: CASRRGGADTQYF. The CDR3 nucleotides read TGTGCCAGCAGGCGGGGGGGAGCAGATACGCAGTATTTT. V is TRBV6-5 and J is TRBJ2-3; 9 bases are shared with TRBD2. Germline loops: CDR1 MNHEY, CDR2 SVGAGI. The CDR3 is 13 amino acids. Trimming removed 6 bases from V and 4 bases from J; junction bases left unmatched: 2.

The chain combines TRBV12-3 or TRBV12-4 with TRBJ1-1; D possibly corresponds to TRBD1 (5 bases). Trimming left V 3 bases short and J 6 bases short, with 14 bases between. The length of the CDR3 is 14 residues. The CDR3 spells CASSFGAIGAEAFF. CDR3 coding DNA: TGTGCCAGCAGTTTCGGCGCCATAGGGGCTGAAGCTTTCTTT.

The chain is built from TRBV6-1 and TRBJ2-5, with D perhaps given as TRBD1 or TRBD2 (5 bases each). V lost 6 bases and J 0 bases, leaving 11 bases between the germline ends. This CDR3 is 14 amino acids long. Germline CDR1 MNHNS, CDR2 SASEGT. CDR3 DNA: TGTGCCAGCAGCGCCTTGGGGGACCAAGAGACCCAGTACTTC. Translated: CASSALGDQETQYF.

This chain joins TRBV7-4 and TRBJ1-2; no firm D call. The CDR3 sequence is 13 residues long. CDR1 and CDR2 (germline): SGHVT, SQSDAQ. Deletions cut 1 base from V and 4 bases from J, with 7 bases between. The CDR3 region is CASSLERTYGYTF. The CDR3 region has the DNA TGTGCCAGCAGCTTAGAAAGGACCTATGGCTACACCTTC.

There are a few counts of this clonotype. Here the CDR3 DNA reads TGTGCCAGCACCCAGGGACCGATCTTAAACTATGGCTACACCTTC. It specifies CASTQGPILNYGYTF. The chain joins TRBV12-3 or TRBV12-4 to TRBJ1-2; D is perhaps TRBD1 (5 bases). V gave up 7 bases and J gave up 2 bases, with 17 bases separating them. This CDR3 contains 15 residues.

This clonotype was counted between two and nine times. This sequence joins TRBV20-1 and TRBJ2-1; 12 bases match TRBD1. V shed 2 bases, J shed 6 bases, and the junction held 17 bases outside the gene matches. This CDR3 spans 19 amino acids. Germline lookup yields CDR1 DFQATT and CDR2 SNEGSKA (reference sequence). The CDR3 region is CSARSPPGQGALGGNEQFF. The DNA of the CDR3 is TGCAGTGCTAGATCCCCTCCGGGACAGGGGGCTTTAGGGGGCAATGAGCAGTTCTTC.

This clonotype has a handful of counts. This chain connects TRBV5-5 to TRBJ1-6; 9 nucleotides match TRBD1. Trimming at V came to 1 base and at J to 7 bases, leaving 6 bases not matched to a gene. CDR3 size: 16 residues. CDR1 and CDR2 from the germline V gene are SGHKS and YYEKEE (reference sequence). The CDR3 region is CASSLQLGQGNSPLHF. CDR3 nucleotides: TGTGCCAGCAGCTTGCAGCTCGGACAGGGGAATTCACCCCTCCACTTT.

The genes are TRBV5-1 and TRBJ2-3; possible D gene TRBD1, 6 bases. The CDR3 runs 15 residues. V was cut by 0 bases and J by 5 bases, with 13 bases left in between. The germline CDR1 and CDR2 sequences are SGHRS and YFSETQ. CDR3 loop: CASSLGTEFLDTQYF. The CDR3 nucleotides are TGCGCCAGCAGCTTGGGGACAGAGTTTCTAGATACGCAGTATTTT.

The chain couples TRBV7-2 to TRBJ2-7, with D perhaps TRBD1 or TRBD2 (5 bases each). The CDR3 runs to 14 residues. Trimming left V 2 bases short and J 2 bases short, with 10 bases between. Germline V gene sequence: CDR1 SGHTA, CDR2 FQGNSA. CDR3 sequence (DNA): TGTGCCAGCAGCTTACGAGAGGGGCCCTACGAGCAGTACTTC. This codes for CASSLREGPYEQYF.

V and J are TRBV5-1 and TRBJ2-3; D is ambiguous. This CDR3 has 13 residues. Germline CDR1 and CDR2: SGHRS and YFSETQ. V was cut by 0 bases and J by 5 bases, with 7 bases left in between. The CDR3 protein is CASSLVIGDTQYF. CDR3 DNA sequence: TGCGCCAGCAGCTTGGTAATCGGAGATACGCAGTATTTT.

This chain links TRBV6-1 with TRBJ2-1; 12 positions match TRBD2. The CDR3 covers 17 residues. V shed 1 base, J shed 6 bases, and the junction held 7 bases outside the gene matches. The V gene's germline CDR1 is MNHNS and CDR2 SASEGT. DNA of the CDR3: TGTGCCAGCAGTGAAGAGGGACTAGCGGGCTGGGGCAATGAGCAGTTCTTC. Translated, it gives CASSEEGLAGWGNEQFF.

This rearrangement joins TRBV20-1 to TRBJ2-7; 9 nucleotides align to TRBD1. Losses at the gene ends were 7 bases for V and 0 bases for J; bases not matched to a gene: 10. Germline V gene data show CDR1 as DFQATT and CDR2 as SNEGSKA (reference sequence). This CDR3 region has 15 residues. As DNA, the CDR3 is TGCAGTGTCACGAACAGGGGGCACCCCTCCTACGAGCAGTACTTC. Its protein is CSVTNRGHPSYEQYF.

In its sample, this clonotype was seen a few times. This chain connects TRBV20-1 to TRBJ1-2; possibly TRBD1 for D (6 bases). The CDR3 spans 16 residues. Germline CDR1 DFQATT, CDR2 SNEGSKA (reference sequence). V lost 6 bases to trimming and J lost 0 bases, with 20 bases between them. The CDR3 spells CSARGAGSPSNYGYTF. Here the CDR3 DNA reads TGCAGTGCCCGGGGGGCAGGGAGCCCCTCTAACTATGGCTACACCTTC.

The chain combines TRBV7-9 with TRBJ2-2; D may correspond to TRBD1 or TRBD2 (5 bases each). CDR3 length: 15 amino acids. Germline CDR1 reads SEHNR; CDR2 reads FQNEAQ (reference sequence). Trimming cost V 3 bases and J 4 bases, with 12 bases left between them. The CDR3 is CASSLGDGITGELFF. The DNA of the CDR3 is TGTGCCAGCAGCTTGGGGGACGGGATCACCGGGGAGCTGTTTTTT.

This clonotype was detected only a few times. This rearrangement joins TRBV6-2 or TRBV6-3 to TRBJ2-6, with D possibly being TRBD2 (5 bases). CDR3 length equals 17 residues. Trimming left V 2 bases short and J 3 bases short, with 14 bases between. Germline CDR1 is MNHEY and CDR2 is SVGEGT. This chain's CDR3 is CASSYLLTIYGANVLTF. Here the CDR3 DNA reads TGTGCCAGCAGTTACCTCCTGACTATTTATGGGGCCAACGTCCTGACTTTC.

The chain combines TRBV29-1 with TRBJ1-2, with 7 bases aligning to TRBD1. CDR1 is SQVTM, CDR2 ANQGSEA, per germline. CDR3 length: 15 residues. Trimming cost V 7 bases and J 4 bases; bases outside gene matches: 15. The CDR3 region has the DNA TGCAGCGCGGACCGAGCTGCGGGACAGACCTATGGCTACACCTTC. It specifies CSADRAAGQTYGYTF.

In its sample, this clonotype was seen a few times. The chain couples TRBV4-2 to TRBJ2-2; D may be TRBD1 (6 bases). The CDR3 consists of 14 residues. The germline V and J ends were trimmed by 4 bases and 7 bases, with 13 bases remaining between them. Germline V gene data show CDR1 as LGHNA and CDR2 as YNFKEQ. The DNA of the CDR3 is TGTGCCAGCAGCCCCAGGGGAAGGGGCGGGGAGCTGTTTTTT. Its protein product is CASSPRGRGGELFF.

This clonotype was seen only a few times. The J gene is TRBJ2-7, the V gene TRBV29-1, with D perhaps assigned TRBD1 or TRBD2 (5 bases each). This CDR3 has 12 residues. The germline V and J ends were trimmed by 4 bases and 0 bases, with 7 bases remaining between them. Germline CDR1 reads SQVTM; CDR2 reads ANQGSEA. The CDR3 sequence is CSVGGSSYEQYF. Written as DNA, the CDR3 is TGCAGCGTTGGGGGGAGCTCCTACGAGCAGTACTTC.

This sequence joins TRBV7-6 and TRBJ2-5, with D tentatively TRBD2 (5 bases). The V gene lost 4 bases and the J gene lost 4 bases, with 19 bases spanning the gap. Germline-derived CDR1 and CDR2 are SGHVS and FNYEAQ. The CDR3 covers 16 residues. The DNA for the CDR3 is TGTGCCAGCAGCTCCCGTGGAGCGGTGATGAGAGAGACCCAGTACTTC. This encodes CASSSRGAVMRETQYF.

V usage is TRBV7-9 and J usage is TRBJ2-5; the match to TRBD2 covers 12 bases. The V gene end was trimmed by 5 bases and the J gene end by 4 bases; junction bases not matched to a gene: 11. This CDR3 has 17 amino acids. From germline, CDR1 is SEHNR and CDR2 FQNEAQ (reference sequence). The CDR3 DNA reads TGTGCCAGCAGCCGGGGACTAGCGGGTACCCCAATAGAGACCCAGTACTTC. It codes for CASSRGLAGTPIETQYF.

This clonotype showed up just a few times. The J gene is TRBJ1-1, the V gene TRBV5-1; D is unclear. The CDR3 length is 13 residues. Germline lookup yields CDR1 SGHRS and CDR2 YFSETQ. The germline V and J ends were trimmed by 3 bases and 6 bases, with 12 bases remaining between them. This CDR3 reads CASSSTEDSEAFF. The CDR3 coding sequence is TGCGCCAGCAGCTCCACAGAGGACTCTGAAGCTTTCTTT.

The CDR3 sequence is CASSLGSDQGAGMNTEAFF. For the CDR3, the DNA is TGTGCCAGCAGCTTAGGATCGGATCAGGGGGCGGGGATGAACACTGAAGCTTTCTTT. V gene TRBV11-2 combines with J gene TRBJ1-1; TRBD1 matches at 8 bases. Unmatched junction bases numbered 13, after V lost 1 base and J lost 0 bases. Per germline, CDR1 SGHAT and CDR2 FQNNGV. The CDR3 runs 19 residues.

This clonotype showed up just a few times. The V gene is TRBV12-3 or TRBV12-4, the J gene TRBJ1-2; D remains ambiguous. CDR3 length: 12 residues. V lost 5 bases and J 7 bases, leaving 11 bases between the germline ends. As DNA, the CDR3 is TGTGCCAGCAGTGCCTACGGAGGTGGCTACACCTTC. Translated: CASSAYGGGYTF.

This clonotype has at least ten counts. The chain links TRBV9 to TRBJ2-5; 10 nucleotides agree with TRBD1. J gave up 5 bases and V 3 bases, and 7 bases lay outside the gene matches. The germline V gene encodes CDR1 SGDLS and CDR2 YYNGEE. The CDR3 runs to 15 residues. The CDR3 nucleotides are TGTGCCAGCAGCGCCGGGACAGGGGCGAGGGAGACCCAGTACTTC. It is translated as CASSAGTGARETQYF.

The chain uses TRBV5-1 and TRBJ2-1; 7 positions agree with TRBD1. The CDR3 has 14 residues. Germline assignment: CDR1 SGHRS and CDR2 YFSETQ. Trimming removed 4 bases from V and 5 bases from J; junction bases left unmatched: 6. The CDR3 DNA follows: TGCGCCAGCAGCCTCCCGACAGGGAACAATGAGCAGTTCTTC. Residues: CASSLPTGNNEQFF. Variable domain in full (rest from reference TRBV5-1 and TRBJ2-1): KAGVTQTPRYLIKTRGQQVTLSCSPISGHRSVSWYQQTPGQGLQFLFEYFSETQRNKGNFPGRFSGRQFSNSRSEMNVSTLELGDSALYLCASSLPTGNNEQFFGPGTRLTVL.

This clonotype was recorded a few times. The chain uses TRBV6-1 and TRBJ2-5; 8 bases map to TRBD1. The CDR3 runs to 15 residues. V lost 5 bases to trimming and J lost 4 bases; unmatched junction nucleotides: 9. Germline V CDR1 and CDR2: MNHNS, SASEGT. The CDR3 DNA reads TGTGCCAGCAGTCGAACAGGGGGAATAGGAGAGACCCAGTACTTC. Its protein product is CASSRTGGIGETQYF.

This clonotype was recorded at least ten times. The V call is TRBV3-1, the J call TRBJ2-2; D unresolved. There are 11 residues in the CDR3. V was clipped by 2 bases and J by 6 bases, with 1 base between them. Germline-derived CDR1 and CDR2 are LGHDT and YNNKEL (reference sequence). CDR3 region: CASSQSGELFF. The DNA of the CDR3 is TGTGCCAGCAGCCAATCCGGGGAGCTGTTTTTT.

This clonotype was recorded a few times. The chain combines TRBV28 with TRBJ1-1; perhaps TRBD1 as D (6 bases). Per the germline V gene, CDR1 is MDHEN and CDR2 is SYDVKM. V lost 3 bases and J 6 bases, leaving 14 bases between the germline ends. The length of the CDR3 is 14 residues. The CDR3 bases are TGTGCCAGCAGTTTTGGGACGTCAGGGGCTGAAGCTTTCTTT. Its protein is CASSFGTSGAEAFF.

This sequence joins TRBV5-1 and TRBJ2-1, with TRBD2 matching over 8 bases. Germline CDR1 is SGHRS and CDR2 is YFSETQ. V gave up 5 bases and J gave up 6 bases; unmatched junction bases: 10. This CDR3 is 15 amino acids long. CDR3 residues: CASRKTGLGGNEQFF. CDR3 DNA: TGCGCCAGCAGAAAGACGGGACTAGGTGGCAATGAGCAGTTCTTC. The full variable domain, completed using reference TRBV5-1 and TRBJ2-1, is KAGVTQTPRYLIKTRGQQVTLSCSPISGHRSVSWYQQTPGQGLQFLFEYFSETQRNKGNFPGRFSGRQFSNSRSEMNVSTLELGDSALYLCASRKTGLGGNEQFFGPGTRLTVL.